The rows below give T cell receptor beta chains drawn from one sample of a study of beta chain features in type 1 diabetes. Profiling relied on immunoSEQ multiplex PCR, and the TCRdb table lists in-frame clones only, not all of them. The sample includes about 150,000 clones, 11% of them seen just once. Sequenced input: central memory CD4+ T cells from blood. These TCRs come from a young man in good health. The CDR3 runs from the conserved cysteine through the conserved F or W. Fields, in order: D gene, J gene, V gene, clone size, CDR3 DNA, CDR3 protein. The D gene is left open where the match is weak. The listing skips clone size in some rows; elsewhere it reads once, few, many or a size class.

D: TRBD1
J: TRBJ1-5
V: TRBV19
size: few
DNA: TGTGCCAGTAGTCCCGGGGACAGACCCAATCAGCCCCAGCATTTT
CDR3: CASSPGDRPNQPQHF

D: .
J: TRBJ1-1
V: TRBV28
size: .
DNA: TGTGCCAGCAGTTTGAAGAACACTGAAGCTTTCTTT
CDR3: CASSLKNTEAFF

D: TRBD1
J: TRBJ2-5
V: TRBV13
size: few
DNA: TGTGCCAGCAGCCCCAGGGGGCGCCTTGAGACCCAGTACTTC
CDR3: CASSPRGRLETQYF

D: .
J: TRBJ1-5
V: TRBV20-1
size: few
DNA: TGCAGTGCTAGGGGCCAACAGCCCCAGCATTTT
CDR3: CSARGQQPQHF

D: TRBD1
J: TRBJ2-7
V: TRBV25-1
size: few
DNA: TGTGCCAGCAGGGTCACAGGGGACGAGCAGTACTTC
CDR3: CASRVTGDEQYF

D: .
J: TRBJ2-7
V: TRBV9
size: .
DNA: TGTGCCAGCAGCGTAGCTGGGGGGAACTACGAGCAGTACTTC
CDR3: CASSVAGGNYEQYF

D: .
J: TRBJ2-1
V: TRBV28
size: .
DNA: TGTGCCAGCAGCCCTCAAAAGGGGGGGGCTGGCCATGAGCAGTTCTTC
CDR3: CASSPQKGGAGHEQFF

D: TRBD2
J: TRBJ2-2
V: TRBV4-2
size: .
DNA: TGTGCCAGCAGCCAAGTTGGGCTAGCGGGCAACACCGGGGAGCTGTTTTTT
CDR3: CASSQVGLAGNTGELFF

D: TRBD2
J: TRBJ2-1
V: TRBV7-3
size: .
DNA: TGTGCCAGCAGCAACCGCGGACTAGCGGGAGGAGGGTACAATGAGCAGTTCTTC
CDR3: CASSNRGLAGGGYNEQFF

D: TRBD2
J: TRBJ2-7
V: TRBV28
size: .
DNA: TGTGCCAGCAGTTTCCCGGGAGGGGCCTACGAGCAGTACTTC
CDR3: CASSFPGGAYEQYF

D: .
J: TRBJ2-3
V: TRBV7-9
size: .
DNA: TGTGCCAGCAGCTTAAACGGGCTTGGGGATACGCAGTATTTT
CDR3: CASSLNGLGDTQYF

D: TRBD1
J: TRBJ2-7
V: TRBV18
size: few
DNA: TGTGCCAGCTCACCACCGTCACTGGACAGGGGCGAGCAGTACTTC
CDR3: CASSPPSLDRGEQYF

D: .
J: TRBJ2-1
V: TRBV7-2
size: .
DNA: TGTGCCAGCAGCTTATCGCGGGGTAGAATCGAGCAGTTCTTC
CDR3: CASSLSRGRIEQFF

D: TRBD2
J: TRBJ2-3
V: TRBV7-2
size: .
DNA: TGTGCCAGCAGCCGAACTAGCGGGAGCAGCTCAGATACGCAGTATTTT
CDR3: CASSRTSGSSSDTQYF

D: TRBD2
J: TRBJ2-1
V: TRBV7-2
size: .
DNA: TGTGCCAGCAGGACCGGGACTAGCGAGTACAATGAGCAGTTCTTC
CDR3: CASRTGTSEYNEQFF

D: .
J: TRBJ2-4
V: TRBV7-2
size: .
DNA: TGTGCCAGCAGCTTACAAGGGTCCAAAAACATTCAGTACTTC
CDR3: CASSLQGSKNIQYF

D: .
J: TRBJ2-3
V: TRBV29-1
size: few
DNA: TGCAGCGTTGATTTGGGCGCAGATACGCAGTATTTT
CDR3: CSVDLGADTQYF

D: .
J: TRBJ2-4
V: TRBV19
size: few
DNA: TGTGCCAGTAGTTCTCGAGCGGAGCTAGCCAAAAACATTCAGTACTTC
CDR3: CASSSRAELAKNIQYF

D: .
J: TRBJ2-3
V: TRBV5-4
size: few
DNA: TGTGCCAGCAGCTTTGGCACAGGGAAGACAGATACGCAGTATTTT
CDR3: CASSFGTGKTDTQYF

D: TRBD1
J: TRBJ2-3
V: TRBV27
size: few
DNA: TGTGCCAGCAGTGCGCACCTTCGACAGGGCCCAGATACGCAGTATTTT
CDR3: CASSAHLRQGPDTQYF

D: .
J: TRBJ2-2
V: TRBV7-2
size: few
DNA: TGTGCCAGCAGCTTAGTGGGGGCGAACACCGGGGAGCTGTTTTTT
CDR3: CASSLVGANTGELFF

D: .
J: TRBJ2-4
V: TRBV5-4
size: few
DNA: TGTGCCAGCTCCCCAGGGGATGCCAAAAACATTCAGTACTTC
CDR3: CASSPGDAKNIQYF

D: TRBD1
J: TRBJ2-5
V: TRBV4-3
size: many
DNA: TGCGCCAGCAGCCCAGGACAGGTCCTGGGGGAGACCCAGTACTTC
CDR3: CASSPGQVLGETQYF

D: .
J: TRBJ2-3
V: TRBV7-9
size: .
DNA: TGTGCCAGCAGCTTAGGTCAACAGCCCACAGATACGCAGTATTTT
CDR3: CASSLGQQPTDTQYF

D: TRBD1
J: TRBJ2-7
V: TRBV29-1
size: many
DNA: TGCAGCGTACTAAGACAGGGATCATCCTACGAGCAGTACTTC
CDR3: CSVLRQGSSYEQYF

D: TRBD1
J: TRBJ2-7
V: TRBV5-1
size: .
DNA: TGCGCCAGCAGCTTGATGACAGGGGGCTACGAGCAGTACTTC
CDR3: CASSLMTGGYEQYF

D: .
J: TRBJ2-6
V: TRBV15
size: few
DNA: TGTGCCACCAGCCCTGACCGGAGTGGTGCCAACGTCCTGACTTTC
CDR3: CATSPDRSGANVLTF

D: TRBD1
J: TRBJ1-5
V: TRBV7-2
size: few
DNA: TGTGCCAGCAGCTTAGGGGGACAGTCCAATCAGCCCCAGCATTTT
CDR3: CASSLGGQSNQPQHF

D: .
J: TRBJ2-5
V: TRBV28
size: .
DNA: TGTGCCAGCAGCCAGGGGGGGGACGCCCACGCCCAGTACTTC
CDR3: CASSQGGDAHAQYF

D: TRBD1
J: TRBJ1-2
V: TRBV2
size: few
DNA: TGTGCCAGCAGCGGGACAGGGTCTGGCTACACCTTC
CDR3: CASSGTGSGYTF

D: .
J: TRBJ2-4
V: TRBV2
size: few
DNA: TGTGCCAGCAGTGAAGAACTAGCCAAAAACATTCAGTACTTC
CDR3: CASSEELAKNIQYF

D: .
J: TRBJ1-2
V: TRBV6-5
size: few
DNA: TGTGCCAGCAGTTACCTAACTCGGGCCCATGGCTACACCTTC
CDR3: CASSYLTRAHGYTF

D: .
J: TRBJ1-1
V: TRBV6-4
size: few
DNA: TGTGCCAGCAGCCACACACCGAACACTGAAGCTTTCTTT
CDR3: CASSHTPNTEAFF

D: TRBD1
J: TRBJ2-1
V: TRBV7-2
size: .
DNA: TGTGCCAGCAGCAAAGGGGGCTTCAATGAGCAGTTCTTC
CDR3: CASSKGGFNEQFF

D: .
J: TRBJ2-4
V: TRBV4-2
size: many
DNA: TGTGCCAGCAGCCAAGAGGTTCTAAACATTCAGTACTTC
CDR3: CASSQEVLNIQYF

D: .
J: TRBJ2-5
V: TRBV27
size: once
DNA: TGTGCCAGCAGGGGGATAGGGCAAGAGACCCAGTACTTC
CDR3: CASRGIGQETQYF

D: TRBD2
J: TRBJ2-1
V: TRBV2
size: .
DNA: TGTGCCAGCAGACTACGGACTAGCGGGAGTTACAATGAGCAGTTCTTC
CDR3: CASRLRTSGSYNEQFF

D: .
J: TRBJ1-1
V: TRBV28
size: .
DNA: TGTGCCAGCAGGTCGAACACTGAAGCTTTCTTT
CDR3: CASRSNTEAFF

D: .
J: TRBJ1-1
V: TRBV7-9
size: .
DNA: TGTGCCAGCAGCTTCGAGGGTTACACTGAAGCTTTCTTT
CDR3: CASSFEGYTEAFF

D: TRBD2
J: TRBJ2-3
V: TRBV6-5
size: few
DNA: TGTGCCAGCAGCTTGGGCGGGAGTGAAGATACGCAGTATTTT
CDR3: CASSLGGSEDTQYF

D: .
J: TRBJ2-7
V: TRBV15
size: few
DNA: TGTGCCACCAGCAGAGATCTGGGGATGGGCTACGAGCAGTACTTC
CDR3: CATSRDLGMGYEQYF

D: .
J: TRBJ2-1
V: TRBV7-2
size: few
DNA: TGTGCCAGCAGCTTAGGCCGACCTGACATTTCCCCTTCACAGTTCTTC
CDR3: CASSLGRPDISPSQFF

D: TRBD2
J: TRBJ2-2
V: TRBV7-3
size: .
DNA: TGTGCCAGCAGCTTAATAGGGACTAGTCCCGGGGAGCTGTTTTTT
CDR3: CASSLIGTSPGELFF

D: .
J: TRBJ1-1
V: TRBV30
size: .
DNA: TGTGCCTGGAAGTGGTCGGACACTGAAGCTTTCTTT
CDR3: CAWKWSDTEAFF

D: .
J: TRBJ1-2
V: TRBV7-9
size: .
DNA: TGTGCCAGCAGCTTAGTTATCAGTTTC
CDR3: CASSLVISF

D: .
J: TRBJ2-3
V: TRBV18
size: few
DNA: TGTGCCAGCTCACCACAGGCAGGGGACACGCAGTATTTT
CDR3: CASSPQAGDTQYF

D: .
J: TRBJ2-5
V: TRBV4-3
size: many
DNA: TGCGCCAGCAGCCAGGGACGATCCCAAGAGACCCAGTACTTC
CDR3: CASSQGRSQETQYF

D: TRBD1
J: TRBJ1-5
V: TRBV7-9
size: medium-sized
DNA: TGTGCCAGCAGTTCCACAGGGGGCTTGGGTCAGCCCCAGCATTTT
CDR3: CASSSTGGLGQPQHF

D: .
J: TRBJ2-7
V: TRBV7-2
size: .
DNA: TGTGCCAGCAGCTTAGCGGAGGCAGGGCAAGGCTACGAGCAGTACTTC
CDR3: CASSLAEAGQGYEQYF

D: TRBD1
J: TRBJ2-1
V: TRBV9
size: .
DNA: TGTGCCAGCAGCGTTGGGACAGCTTACAATGAGCAGTTCTTC
CDR3: CASSVGTAYNEQFF

D: .
J: TRBJ1-1
V: TRBV4-3
size: few
DNA: TGCGCCAGCAGCCAGAACGGGAACACTGAAGCTTTCTTT
CDR3: CASSQNGNTEAFF

D: TRBD1
J: TRBJ1-2
V: TRBV2
size: many
DNA: TGTGCCAGCAGGACGACAGGGTCCGGCTATGGCTACACCTTC
CDR3: CASRTTGSGYGYTF

D: TRBD1
J: TRBJ2-3
V: TRBV5-1
size: .
DNA: TGCGCCAGCAGCTCGACAGGGGGTAGAGATACGCAGTATTTT
CDR3: CASSSTGGRDTQYF

D: TRBD2
J: TRBJ2-7
V: TRBV7-2
size: .
DNA: TGTGCCAGCAGCTTACATACTAGCGGACCGACCGAGCAGTACTTC
CDR3: CASSLHTSGPTEQYF